The 16 T cell receptor beta chains presented below share a single source sample, sequenced in a study of cytotoxic CD8 clonotypes in ibrutinib-treated CLL. Sequencing used immunoSEQ multiplex PCR; TCRdb keeps in-frame clones, though not all of them. The sample has about 250,000 clones, roughly 70% seen once; the top ten hold approximately 15%. This specimen was PBMCs, taken after 24 months of ibrutinib treatment. The receptors shown here come from a human donor with chronic lymphocytic leukemia.

CDR3 DNA: TGTGCCAGCAGCGTATCAGCGGGAGGCCACGAGCAGTACTTC. It is translated as CASSVSAGGHEQYF. The chain is built from TRBV9 and TRBJ2-7, with 9 bases aligning to TRBD2. The V segment lost 1 base and the J segment 5 bases; nucleotides outside the gene matches: 4. This CDR3 contains 14 residues. Looked up from germline, CDR1 is SGDLS and CDR2 is YYNGEE.

J is TRBJ2-3 and V is TRBV4-3; TRBD2 aligns across 12 bases. Trimming at V came to 1 base and at J to 4 bases, leaving 3 bases not matched to a gene. CDR3 size: 16 residues. From germline, CDR1 is LGHNA and CDR2 YSLEER. CDR3 sequence (DNA): TGCGCCAGCAGCCAAGGACTAGCGGGAGCTTCAGATACGCAGTATTTT. This codes for CASSQGLAGASDTQYF.

This clone was picked up a small number of times. The V gene is TRBV28, the J gene TRBJ2-7; tentative D call: TRBD1 (5 bases). Germline V CDR1 and CDR2: MDHEN, SYDVKM. V dropped 7 bases and J dropped 0 bases, with 10 bases sitting between them. This CDR3 spans 13 amino acids. The CDR3 region has the DNA TGTGCCAGCACCCCGACAGACTCCTACGAGCAGTACTTC. Translation gives CASTPTDSYEQYF.

The gene calls are TRBV28 and TRBJ1-2, with D possibly being TRBD1 (6 bases). The V and J ends lost 6 bases and 5 bases respectively, with 13 bases between them. The germline V gene has CDR1 MDHEN and CDR2 SYDVKM. The CDR3 has 13 residues. CDR3 protein: CASRPPGAYGYTF. CDR3 sequence (DNA): TGTGCCAGCAGGCCCCCAGGGGCATATGGCTACACCTTC.

This chain joins TRBV7-8 and TRBJ2-3; D might be TRBD1 (6 bases). Per germline, CDR1 SGHVS and CDR2 FQNEAQ. The CDR3 extends over 17 amino acids. V lost 1 base to trimming and J lost 6 bases, with 20 bases between them. The CDR3 loop is CASSLGVGVSGEDTQYF. CDR3 nucleotides: TGTGCCAGCAGCTTAGGGGTAGGAGTATCAGGGGAGGATACGCAGTATTTT.

The chain combines TRBV5-1 with TRBJ2-3; D might be TRBD1 (5 bases). Trimming left V 4 bases short and J 0 bases short, with 9 bases between. In germline, CDR1 is SGHRS, CDR2 YFSETQ. CDR3 length equals 14 residues. CDR3 sequence reads: CASSPQESTDTQYF. The CDR3 DNA is TGCGCCAGCAGCCCACAGGAAAGCACAGATACGCAGTATTTT.

The genes are TRBV11-2 and TRBJ1-4; D ambiguous. Trimming removed 0 bases at V and 4 bases at J, with 9 bases between. Germline-derived CDR1 and CDR2 are SGHAT and FQNNGV. The CDR3 contains 15 residues. CDR3 amino acids: CASSLEHTVNEKLFF. CDR3 in DNA: TGTGCCAGCAGCTTAGAGCACACTGTTAATGAAAAACTGTTTTTT.

J is TRBJ2-5 and V is TRBV6-5; D is perhaps TRBD2 (6 bases). With 8 bases removed from V and 1 base from J, the gap between germline ends came to 14 bases. This CDR3 contains 14 residues. Germline lookup yields CDR1 MNHEY and CDR2 SVGAGI. This CDR3 reads CASSLQTSQETQYF. Written as DNA, the CDR3 is TGTGCCAGCTCGTTACAGACTAGCCAAGAGACCCAGTACTTC.

The rearrangement links TRBV5-4 to TRBJ1-2; D remains unclear. Germline CDR1 and CDR2: SGHNT and YYREEE (reference sequence). The length of the CDR3 is 13 residues. With 0 bases removed from V and 4 bases from J, the gap between germline ends came to 7 bases. CDR3 bases: TGTGCCAGCAGCTTGGGATCAGTCTATGGCTACACCTTC. It yields the protein CASSLGSVYGYTF.

The chain employs TRBV28 and TRBJ2-4; D call uncertain. The CDR3 totals 17 residues. V gave up 2 bases and J gave up 1 base, with 15 bases separating them. Germline V gene lookup returns CDR1 MDHEN and CDR2 SYDVKM. DNA for the CDR3: TGTGCCAGCAGTTTACTCGCACCAACTCGGGCCAAAAACATTCAGTACTTC. Its protein product is CASSLLAPTRAKNIQYF.

The chain links TRBV7-2 to TRBJ1-5; D is undetermined. With 5 bases removed from V and 2 bases from J, the gap between germline ends came to 13 bases. CDR1 is SGHTA, CDR2 FQGNSA, per germline. There are 15 residues in the CDR3. CDR3 bases: TGTGCCAGCAGCCCAACCGGAGGTCGCAATCAGCCCCAGCATTTT. Amino acids: CASSPTGGRNQPQHF.

The chain carries TRBV7-9 and TRBJ2-1; the D gene is possibly TRBD2 (5 bases). V lost 5 bases, J lost 1 base, and 12 bases lay in between. Germline CDR1 is SEHNR and CDR2 is FQNEAQ (reference sequence). CDR3 length: 15 residues. The CDR3 DNA follows: TGTGCCAGCAGCCCCGCGGACTCATCCTACAATGAGCAGTTCTTC. Its translation: CASSPADSSYNEQFF. Full variable domain (missing parts from reference TRBV7-9 and TRBJ2-1): DTGVSQNPRHKITKRGQNVTFRCDPISEHNRLYWYRQTLGQGPEFLTYFQNEAQLEKSRLLSDRFSAERPKGSFSTLEIQRTEQGDSAMYLCASSPADSSYNEQFFGPGTRLTVL.

V usage is TRBV9 and J usage is TRBJ2-2, with D perhaps matching TRBD2 (6 bases). The CDR3 covers 15 residues. Trimming shortened V by 4 bases and J by 5 bases, and 15 bases separated the two germline ends. Germline values: CDR1 SGDLS, CDR2 YYNGEE. The CDR3 protein is CASSSLEGQTGELFF. In nucleotides, the CDR3 is TGTGCCAGCAGCTCGCTGGAGGGGCAGACCGGGGAGCTGTTTTTT.

The V and J genes are TRBV4-3 and TRBJ2-6; D not certain. Trimming cost V 0 bases and J 2 bases, with 14 bases left between them. CDR3 length: 18 amino acids. Per germline, CDR1 LGHNA and CDR2 YSLEER. The CDR3 protein is CASSQDYKVGTGANVLTF. In DNA, the CDR3 is TGCGCCAGCAGCCAAGATTACAAGGTGGGAACTGGGGCCAACGTCCTGACTTTC.

This chain joins TRBV5-8 and TRBJ2-5; 9 nucleotides align to TRBD2. Germline assignment: CDR1 SGHTS and CDR2 YDEGEE. V shed 0 bases, J shed 4 bases, and the junction held 4 bases outside the gene matches. CDR3 length: 15 residues. The CDR3 protein is CASSLESSGIETQYF. As DNA, the CDR3 is TGTGCCAGCAGCTTGGAGTCTAGCGGGATAGAGACCCAGTACTTC.

The chain uses TRBV27 and TRBJ1-1; 8 bases are shared with TRBD1. V was pared by 3 bases and J by 4 bases, with 7 bases of the junction left unmatched. Germline CDR1 and CDR2: MNHEY and SMNVEV (reference sequence). The CDR3 runs to 15 residues. CDR3 sequence (DNA): TGTGCCAGCAGTTTCCGCCTTGGACAGGGCACTGAAGCTTTCTTT. It is translated as CASSFRLGQGTEAFF.